This TCR beta chain was sequenced during a study of graft-versus-host responses after intestinal transplantation. Study-wide background: Every recipient underwent anti-thymocyte globulin induction, then tacrolimus and steroids for roughly 3 years. Whole-study findings and limits: Some patients had graft-donor T cell macrochimerism, and their allografts showed high graft-versus-host to host-versus-graft clonal ratios. Recipient-marrow GvH clones were detected, some having first appeared in ileum or blood.

CDR3 size: 15 residues. TCRdb keeps only in-frame clones here, not all; method: immunoSEQ multiplex PCR. The data show tens of thousands of clones, 90% to 95% seen once. Worth noting for this clone: The target antigen is unknown.

The chain uses TRBV21-1 and TRBJ2-5; the table's D gene call, TRBD2, was not cross checked with the DNA. TRBV21-1 is assigned pseudogene status. The TCR comes from a human donor who received an intestinal transplant. Sample: unstimulated CD8+ T cells sorted from spleen or lymph node cells, taken before intestinal transplant. The CDR3 here is CASSKLSGSPQTQYF. The CDR3 coding sequence is TGTGCCAGCAGCAAATTGAGCGGGAGTCCCCAGACCCAGTACTTC.